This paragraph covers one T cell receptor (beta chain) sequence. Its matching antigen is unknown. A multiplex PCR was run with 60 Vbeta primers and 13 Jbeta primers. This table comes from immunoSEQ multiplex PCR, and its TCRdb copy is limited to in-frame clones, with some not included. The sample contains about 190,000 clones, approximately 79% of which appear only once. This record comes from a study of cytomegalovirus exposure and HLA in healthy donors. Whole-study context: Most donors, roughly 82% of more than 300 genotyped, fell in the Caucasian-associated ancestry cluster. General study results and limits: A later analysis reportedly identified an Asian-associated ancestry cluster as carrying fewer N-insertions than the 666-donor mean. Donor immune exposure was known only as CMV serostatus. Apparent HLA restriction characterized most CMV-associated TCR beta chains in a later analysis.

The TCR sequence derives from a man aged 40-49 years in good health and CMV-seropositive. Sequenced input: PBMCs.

In nucleotides, the CDR3 is TGTGCCAGCAGCTTGACAGGGGGCAAAGGCAATGAGCAGTTCTTC. Translating gives CASSLTGGKGNEQFF. The chain has TRBV9 and TRBJ2-1, with 10 bases matching TRBD1. V shed 4 bases and J 6 bases; nucleotides not matched to a gene: 7. The CDR3 is 15 residues long. Germline lookup yields CDR1 SGDLS and CDR2 YYNGEE.